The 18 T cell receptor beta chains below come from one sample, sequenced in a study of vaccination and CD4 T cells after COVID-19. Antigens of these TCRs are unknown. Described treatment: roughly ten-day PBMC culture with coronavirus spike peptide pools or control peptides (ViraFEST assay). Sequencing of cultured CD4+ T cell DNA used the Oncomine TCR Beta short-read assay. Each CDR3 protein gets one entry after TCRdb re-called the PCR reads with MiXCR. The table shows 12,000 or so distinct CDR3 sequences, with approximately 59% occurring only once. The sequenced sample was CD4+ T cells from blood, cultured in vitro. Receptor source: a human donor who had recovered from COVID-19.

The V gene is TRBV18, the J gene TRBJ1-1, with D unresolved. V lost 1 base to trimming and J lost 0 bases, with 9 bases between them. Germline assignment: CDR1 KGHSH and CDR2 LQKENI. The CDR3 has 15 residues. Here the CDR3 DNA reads TGTGCCAGCTCACCACTAACGGGATTGAACACTGAAGCTTTCTTT. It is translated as CASSPLTGLNTEAFF.

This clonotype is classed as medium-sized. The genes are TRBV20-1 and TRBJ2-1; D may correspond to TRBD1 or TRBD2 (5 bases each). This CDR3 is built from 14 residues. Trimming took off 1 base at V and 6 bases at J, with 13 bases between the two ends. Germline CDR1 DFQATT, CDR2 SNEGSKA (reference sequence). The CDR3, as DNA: TGCAGTGCTAGAGTGGGAGCGAGGGGCAATGAGCAGTTCTTC. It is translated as CSARVGARGNEQFF.

In nucleotides, the CDR3 is TGTGCCAGCAGTTTTGGGGGGGTCTTGGCCGAGCAGTACTTC. It translates to CASSFGGVLAEQYF. This chain uses TRBV28 with TRBJ2-7; 7 positions agree with TRBD2. This CDR3 region has 14 residues. Germline loops: CDR1 MDHEN, CDR2 SYDVKM. V shed 3 bases and J 6 bases; nucleotides not matched to a gene: 8. The complete variable domain, with remaining parts taken from reference TRBV28 and TRBJ2-7, reads DVKVTQSSRYLVKRTGEKVFLECVQDMDHENMFWYRQDPGLGLRLIYFSYDVKMKEKGDIPEGYSVSREKKERFSLILESASTNQTSMYLCASSFGGVLAEQYFGPGTRLTVT.

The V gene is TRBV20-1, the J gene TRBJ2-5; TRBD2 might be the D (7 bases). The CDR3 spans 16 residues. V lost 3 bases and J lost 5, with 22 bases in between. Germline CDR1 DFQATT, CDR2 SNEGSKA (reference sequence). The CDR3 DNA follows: TGCAGTGCTAGGGGGGGCGGGAGCGGGTTAGGGGAGACCCAGTACTTC. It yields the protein CSARGGGSGLGETQYF.

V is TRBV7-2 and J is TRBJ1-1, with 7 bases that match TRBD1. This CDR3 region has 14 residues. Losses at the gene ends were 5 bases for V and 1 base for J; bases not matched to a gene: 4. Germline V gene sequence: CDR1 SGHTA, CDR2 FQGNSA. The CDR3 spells CASSARDRNTEAFF. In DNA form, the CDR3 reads TGTGCCAGCAGCGCACGGGACAGGAACACTGAAGCTTTCTTT.

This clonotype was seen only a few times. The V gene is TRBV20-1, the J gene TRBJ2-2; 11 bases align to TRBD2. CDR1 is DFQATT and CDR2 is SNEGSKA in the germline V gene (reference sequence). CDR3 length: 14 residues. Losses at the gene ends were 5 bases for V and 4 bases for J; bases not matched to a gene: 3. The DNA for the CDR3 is TGCAGTGCTCCCGGGACTAGCGGCACCGGGGAGCTGTTTTTT. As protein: CSAPGTSGTGELFF.

The CDR3 sequence: CSARDKAGRLGPLHF. In nucleotides, the CDR3 is TGCAGTGCTAGAGATAAGGCAGGGAGGTTGGGGCCCCTCCACTTT. This chain uses TRBV20-1 with TRBJ1-6; TRBD1 might be the D (5 bases). Germline loops: CDR1 DFQATT, CDR2 SNEGSKA (reference sequence). The CDR3 spans 15 residues. Trimming shortened V by 0 bases and J by 13 bases, and 19 bases separated the two germline ends.

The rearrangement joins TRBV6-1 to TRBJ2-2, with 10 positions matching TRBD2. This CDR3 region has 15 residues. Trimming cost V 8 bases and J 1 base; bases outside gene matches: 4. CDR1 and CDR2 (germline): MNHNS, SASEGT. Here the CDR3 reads CASEAGGWNTGELFF. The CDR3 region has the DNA TGTGCCAGCGAAGCGGGAGGGTGGAACACCGGGGAGCTGTTTTTT.

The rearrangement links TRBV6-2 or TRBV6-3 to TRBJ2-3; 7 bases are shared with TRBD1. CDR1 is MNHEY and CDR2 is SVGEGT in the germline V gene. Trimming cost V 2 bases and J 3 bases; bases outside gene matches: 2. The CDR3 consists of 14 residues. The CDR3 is CASSYRQGTDTQYF. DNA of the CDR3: TGTGCCAGCAGTTACCGACAGGGAACAGATACGCAGTATTTT.

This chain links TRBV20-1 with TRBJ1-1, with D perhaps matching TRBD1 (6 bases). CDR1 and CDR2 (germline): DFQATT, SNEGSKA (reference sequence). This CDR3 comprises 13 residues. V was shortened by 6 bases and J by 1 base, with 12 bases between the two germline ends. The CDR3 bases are TGCAGTGCACGGACAGACCGGAACACTGAAGCTTTCTTT. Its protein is CSARTDRNTEAFF.

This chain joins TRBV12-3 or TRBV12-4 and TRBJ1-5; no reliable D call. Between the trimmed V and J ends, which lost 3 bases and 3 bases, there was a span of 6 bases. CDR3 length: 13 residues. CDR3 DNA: TGTGCCAGCAGTTTGGAAGTCAATCAGCCCCAGCATTTT. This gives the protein CASSLEVNQPQHF.

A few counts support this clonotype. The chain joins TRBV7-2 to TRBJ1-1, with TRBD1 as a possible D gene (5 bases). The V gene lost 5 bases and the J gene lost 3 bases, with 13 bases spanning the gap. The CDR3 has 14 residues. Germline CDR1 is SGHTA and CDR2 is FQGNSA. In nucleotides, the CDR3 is TGTGCCAGCAGCCCATCCCCGGGACACACTGAAGCTTTCTTT. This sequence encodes CASSPSPGHTEAFF.

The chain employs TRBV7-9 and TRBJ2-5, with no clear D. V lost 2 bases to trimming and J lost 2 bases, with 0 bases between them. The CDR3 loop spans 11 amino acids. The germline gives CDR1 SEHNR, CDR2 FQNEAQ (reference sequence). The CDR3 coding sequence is TGTGCCAGCAGCTTACAAGAGACCCAGTACTTC. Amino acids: CASSLQETQYF.

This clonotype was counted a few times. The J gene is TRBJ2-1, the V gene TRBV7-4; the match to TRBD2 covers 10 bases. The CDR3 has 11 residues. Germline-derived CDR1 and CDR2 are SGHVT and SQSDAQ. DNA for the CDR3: TGTGCTTCTAGCGGGAGCGGTGAGCAGTTCTTC. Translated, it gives CASSGSGEQFF. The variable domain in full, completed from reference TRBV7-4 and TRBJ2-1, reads GAGVSQSPRYKVAKRGRDVALRCDSISGHVTLYWYRQTLGQGSEVLTYSQSDAQRDKSGRPSGRFSAERPERSVSTLKIQRTEQGDSAVYLCASSGSGEQFFGPGTRLTVL.

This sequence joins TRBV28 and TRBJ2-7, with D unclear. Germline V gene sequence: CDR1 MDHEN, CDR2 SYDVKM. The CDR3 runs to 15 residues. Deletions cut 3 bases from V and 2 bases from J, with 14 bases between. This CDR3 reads CASSFYIAGAYEQYF. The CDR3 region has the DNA TGTGCCAGCAGTTTTTACATCGCAGGAGCCTACGAGCAGTACTTC.

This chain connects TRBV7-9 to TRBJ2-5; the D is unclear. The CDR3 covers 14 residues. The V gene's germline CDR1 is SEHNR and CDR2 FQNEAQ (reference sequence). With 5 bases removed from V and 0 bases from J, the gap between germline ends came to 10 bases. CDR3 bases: TGTGCCAGCAGCCCAAGGCGGTACCAAGAGACCCAGTACTTC. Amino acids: CASSPRRYQETQYF.

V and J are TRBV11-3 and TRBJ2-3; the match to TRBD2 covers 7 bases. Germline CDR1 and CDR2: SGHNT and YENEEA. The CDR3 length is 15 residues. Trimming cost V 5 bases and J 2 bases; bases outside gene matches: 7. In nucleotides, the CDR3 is TGTGCCAGCAGCCAAGGGACTACCCACACAGATACGCAGTATTTT. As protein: CASSQGTTHTDTQYF.

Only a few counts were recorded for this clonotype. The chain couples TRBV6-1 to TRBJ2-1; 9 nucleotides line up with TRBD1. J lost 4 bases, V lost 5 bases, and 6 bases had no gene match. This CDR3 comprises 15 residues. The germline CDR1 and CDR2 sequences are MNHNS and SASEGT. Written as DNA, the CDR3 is TGTGCCAGCAGTCACGGGACAGGGAGATACAATGAGCAGTTCTTC. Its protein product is CASSHGTGRYNEQFF.